This is a list of T cell receptor beta chains from one sample in a study of T-cell memory formation after mild COVID-19. TCRdb re-called the 5' RACE reads through MiXCR, storing one row per CDR3 protein. The table includes under 700,000 distinct CDR3 sequences, around 20% detected once. The sequencing sample was made of PBMCs or a T cell subset sorted from them (not recorded which). These receptors originate from an adult woman who had mild COVID-19 (a few samples of this study predate the infection). Cell type and time point are not known. Each CDR3 is given with its conserved first and last residue. A D gene is named only where the DNA matches it firmly. Part of the rows lack a size; the others show once, few, many or a class for expanded clones.

>TRBV6-6|TRBJ2-3|NA|NA
CASSRGHDTDTQYF
TGTGCCAGCAGTCGCGGACACGACACAGATACGCAGTATTTT
>TRBV12-3/TRBV12-4|TRBJ1-2|NA|NA
CASKSSLGRGGYTF
TGTGCCAGCAAGTCCTCCCTCGGCAGGGGTGGCTACACCTTC
>TRBV12-3/TRBV12-4|TRBJ2-5|NA|NA
CASSLLYQETQYF
TGTGCCAGCAGTTTGTTGTACCAAGAGACCCAGTACTTC
>TRBV4-2|TRBJ2-5|many|TRBD2
CASSQGPLSGGEETQYF
TGTGCCAGCAGCCAAGGCCCCCTGAGCGGGGGGGAAGAGACCCAGTACTTC
>TRBV20-1|TRBJ2-7|NA|NA
CSVDRLQGRGNEQYF
TGCAGTGTCGACCGCCTACAGGGCCGGGGGAACGAGCAGTACTTC
>TRBV2|TRBJ2-1|NA|TRBD2
CASRSSGFSYNEQFF
TGTGCCAGCAGATCTAGCGGGTTCTCCTACAATGAGCAGTTCTTC
>TRBV7-2|TRBJ2-7|few|TRBD2
CASSFSSGRAVGSYEQYF
TGTGCCAGCAGCTTCTCTAGCGGGAGGGCCGTCGGTTCCTACGAGCAGTACTTC
>TRBV5-1|TRBJ2-3|few|TRBD1
CASMDRATDTQYF
TGCGCCAGCATGGACAGGGCGACAGATACGCAGTATTTT
>TRBV6-1|TRBJ1-3|NA|NA
CASAWQTGNTIYF
TGTGCCAGCGCCTGGCAAACGGGAAACACCATATATTTT
>TRBV11-3|TRBJ2-1|few|TRBD1
CASSAGQGVQSYNEQFF
TGTGCCAGCAGCGCGGGCCAGGGGGTTCAATCCTACAATGAGCAGTTCTTC
>TRBV20-1|TRBJ2-7|once|NA
CSASFGRERSREQYF
TGCAGTGCTAGTTTCGGCAGGGAGCGTTCTCGGGAGCAGTACTTC
>TRBV6-2/TRBV6-3|TRBJ2-7|NA|TRBD2
CASSYSVSGAYEQYF
TGTGCCAGCAGTTACTCAGTTAGCGGGGCCTACGAGCAGTACTTC
>TRBV6-2/TRBV6-3|TRBJ1-2|NA|NA
CASSGYQSNNYGYTF
TGTGCCAGCAGTGGATACCAGTCCAATAACTATGGCTACACCTTC
>TRBV5-5|TRBJ2-3|NA|NA
CASSHRDYSTDTQYF
TGTGCCAGCAGCCACAGGGATTATAGCACAGATACGCAGTATTTT
>TRBV5-6|TRBJ2-1|few|NA
CASSLTRVADEQFF
TGTGCCAGCAGCTTGACCCGGGTAGCAGATGAGCAGTTCTTC
>TRBV15|TRBJ2-1|few|NA
CATSPRGGQVEQFF
TGTGCCACCTCTCCGAGGGGGGGCCAGGTTGAGCAGTTCTTC
>TRBV21-1|TRBJ2-2|NA|NA
CASSSGGRNTGELFF
TGTGCCAGCAGCTCGGGAGGGAGGAACACCGGGGAGCTGTTTTTT
>TRBV5-5|TRBJ2-2|NA|NA
CASSMWTIGAGELFF
TGTGCCAGCAGCATGTGGACAATTGGGGCCGGGGAGCTGTTTTTT
>TRBV4-1|TRBJ2-3|few|NA
CASSQDGGPGIGTDTQYF
TGCGCCAGCAGCCAAGATGGCGGTCCCGGGATCGGCACAGATACGCAGTATTTT
>TRBV15|TRBJ2-7|NA|NA
CATSRGGSNEQYF
TGTGCCACCAGCAGAGGGGGTTCGAACGAGCAGTACTTC
>TRBV3-1|TRBJ1-6|few|NA
CASSPRSYNSPLHF
TGTGCCAGCAGCCCCCGCAGCTATAATTCACCCCTCCACTTT
>TRBV7-3|TRBJ2-1|many|TRBD2
CASSSRGLAGPPGYNEQFF
TGTGCCAGCAGCTCCCGAGGACTAGCGGGCCCCCCCGGGTACAATGAGCAGTTCTTC